Below, 7 T cell receptor beta chains from the same sample are listed, as sequenced in a study of blood T cells in healthy people across ages. Alongside a J-beta primer mix, a sample-barcoded 5' primer served in a second PCR lasting roughly 6 to 11 cycles. TCRdb processed the 5' RACE reads anew with MiXCR; each CDR3 protein has one entry. Of over 600,000 distinct CDR3 sequences in the sample, about 47% are singletons; the top ten hold 15% to 20%. Material for sequencing was blood. The origin of the receptors is a man older than 75 in good health.

In its sample, this clonotype was seen a few times. The V and J genes are TRBV7-2 and TRBJ2-1; 10 bases are shared with TRBD1. The CDR3 is 15 amino acids. V lost 2 bases, J lost 7 bases, and 5 bases stayed unmatched. CDR1 SGHTA and CDR2 FQGNSA come from the germline V gene. CDR3 nucleotide sequence: TGTGCCAGCAGCTTACCGGGACAGGGGAGGAATGAGCAGTTCTTC. Translation: CASSLPGQGRNEQFF.

Only a few counts were recorded for this clonotype. The chain's CDR3 is CASRNQGGANVLTF. CDR3 coding DNA: TGTGCCAGCAGGAATCAAGGTGGGGCCAACGTCCTGACTTTC. This rearrangement joins TRBV7-3 to TRBJ2-6; D uncertain. Germline CDR1 reads SGHTA; CDR2 reads FQGTGA. This CDR3 has 14 residues. Trimming left V 6 bases short and J 3 bases short, with 9 bases between.

The CDR3 region is CATKDSGDNEQFF. DNA of the CDR3: TGTGCCACCAAGGATAGCGGGGACAATGAGCAGTTCTTC. V usage is TRBV24-1 and J usage is TRBJ2-1; 8 bases agree with TRBD2. Per the germline V gene, CDR1 is KGHDR and CDR2 is SFDVKD. The ends lost 8 bases at V and 5 bases at J; junction bases unmatched: 4. CDR3 length: 13 residues.

The rearrangement uses TRBV5-1 and TRBJ2-5; unclear D gene. The CDR3 loop spans 14 amino acids. The germline V and J ends were trimmed by 0 bases and 1 base, with 7 bases remaining between them. The germline V gene has CDR1 SGHRS and CDR2 YFSETQ. CDR3 DNA: TGCGCCAGCAGCTTGGCAACAGTCCAAGAGACCCAGTACTTC. This encodes CASSLATVQETQYF.

This clonotype occurred a few times. The chain couples TRBV6-2 or TRBV6-3 to TRBJ2-7; D gene uncertain. In germline, CDR1 is MNHEY, CDR2 SVGEGT. This CDR3 has 15 residues. V lost 6 bases to trimming and J lost 2 bases, with 17 bases between them. The chain's CDR3 is CASRRDTLPTYEQYF. As DNA, the CDR3 is TGTGCCAGCAGACGAGACACCTTGCCCACCTACGAGCAGTACTTC.

The V gene is TRBV5-4, the J gene TRBJ2-2; 7 bases are shared with TRBD1. The CDR3 contains 15 residues. CDR1 and CDR2 from the germline V gene are SGHNT and YYREEE (reference sequence). The ends lost 0 bases at V and 3 bases at J; junction bases unmatched: 2. In DNA, the CDR3 is TGTGCCAGCAGCTTGGGCAGGGGGTACACCGGGGAGCTGTTTTTT. The encoded protein is CASSLGRGYTGELFF.

This clonotype was recorded at least ten times. The V gene is TRBV7-9, the J gene TRBJ2-7; the D is unclear. Germline-derived CDR1 and CDR2 are SEHNR and FQNEAQ (reference sequence). The CDR3 runs to 14 residues. Trimming stripped 1 base from V and 3 bases from J, with 10 bases between. The CDR3 DNA reads as TGTGCCAGCAGCTTAGGGGTAGGGAACTACGAGCAGTACTTC. This sequence encodes CASSLGVGNYEQYF.